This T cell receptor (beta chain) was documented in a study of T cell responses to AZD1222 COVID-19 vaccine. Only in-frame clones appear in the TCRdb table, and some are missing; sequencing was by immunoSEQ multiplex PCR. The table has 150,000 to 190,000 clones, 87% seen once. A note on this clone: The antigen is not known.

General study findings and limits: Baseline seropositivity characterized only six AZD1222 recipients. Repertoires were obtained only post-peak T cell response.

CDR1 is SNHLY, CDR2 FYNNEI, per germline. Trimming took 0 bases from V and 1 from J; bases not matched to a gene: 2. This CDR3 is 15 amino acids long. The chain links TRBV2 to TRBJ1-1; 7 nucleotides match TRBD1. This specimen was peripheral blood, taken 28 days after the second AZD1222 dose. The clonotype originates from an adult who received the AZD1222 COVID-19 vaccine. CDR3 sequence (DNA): TGTGCCAGCAGTGAAGCCTGGACAGGGAACACTGAAGCTTTCTTT. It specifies CASSEAWTGNTEAFF.